Reported below is one TCR beta chain. The sample belongs to a study of blood T cells in healthy people across ages. CDR1 is SGDLS, CDR2 YYNGEE, per germline. V was cut by 0 bases and J by 9 bases, with 19 bases left in between. CDR3 length: 16 residues. A second about 6 to 11 cycle PCR used barcoded and J-beta primers. TCRdb passed the 5' RACE reads through MiXCR, listing each CDR3 protein once. The sample comprises hundreds of thousands of distinct CDR3 sequences, approximately 22% of which are singletons, and less than 25% rests with the top ten. Sequenced material: blood. The TCR originated in a man between 65 and 85 years old in good health. The rearrangement links TRBV9 to TRBJ2-1; a possible D gene is TRBD2 (5 bases). The CDR3 coding sequence is TGTGCCAGCAGCGTAGGGGGTGGGCTAGCCGCTTCTGAGCAGTTCTTC. Amino acids: CASSVGGGLAASEQFF.